The source of this TCR beta chain is a study of T cell responses to AZD1222 COVID-19 vaccine. Study-level points and caveats: The donor cohort was predominantly white British with a female majority, and clonal diversity may have been underestimated.

Comments on this clone: Antigen: not known.

Profiled with immunoSEQ multiplex PCR; TCRdb holds only in-frame clones, not every one. The table lists more than 140,000 clones, roughly nine tenths of them singletons. This receptor was identified in an adult in good health. Sample: peripheral blood, taken on day 0 of AZD1222 vaccination.

CDR3 nucleotides: TGTGCCAGTAGTCAAGACAGGGGGCTATCGTACGAGCAGTACTTC. Residues: CASSQDRGLSYEQYF. V usage is TRBV19 and J usage is TRBJ2-7; 10 nucleotides match TRBD1. The CDR3 loop spans 15 amino acids. Germline V gives CDR1 LNHDA, CDR2 SQIVND (reference sequence). J gave up 4 bases and V 5 bases, and 8 bases lay outside the gene matches.